This T cell receptor (beta chain) was identified during a study of blood T cells in healthy people across ages. Trimming removed 4 bases from V and 6 bases from J, with 16 bases in between. The CDR3 contains 14 residues. Germline assignment: CDR1 DFQATT and CDR2 SNEGSKA (reference sequence). The use of a sample-barcoded 5' primer and a J-beta primer mix characterized a second PCR of about 6 to 11 cycles. One entry per CDR3 protein results from TCRdb running MiXCR on the 5' RACE reads. The table has about 1.8 million distinct CDR3 sequences, about 50% seen once. This sequence originates from a woman in her forties in good health. J is TRBJ1-5 and V is TRBV20-1, with a tentative D call TRBD1 (6 bases). The sample was blood. CDR3: CSAIAGHLGQPQHF. CDR3 DNA: TGCAGTGCTATTGCGGGACATCTGGGTCAGCCCCAGCATTTT.